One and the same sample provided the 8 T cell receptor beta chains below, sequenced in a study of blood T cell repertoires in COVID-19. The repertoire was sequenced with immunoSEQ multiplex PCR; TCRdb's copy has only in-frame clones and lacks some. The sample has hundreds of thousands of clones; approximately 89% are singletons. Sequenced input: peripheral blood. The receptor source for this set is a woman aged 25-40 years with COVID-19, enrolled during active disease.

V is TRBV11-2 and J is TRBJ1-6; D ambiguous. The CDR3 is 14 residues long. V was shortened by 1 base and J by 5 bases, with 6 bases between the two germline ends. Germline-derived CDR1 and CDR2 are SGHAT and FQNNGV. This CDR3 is CASSLGGDNSPLHF. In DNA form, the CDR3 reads TGTGCCAGCAGCTTAGGCGGGGATAATTCACCCCTCCACTTT. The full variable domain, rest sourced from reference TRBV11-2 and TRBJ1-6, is EAGVAQSPRYKIIEKRQSVAFWCNPISGHATLYWYQQILGQGPKLLIQFQNNGVVDDSQLPKDRFSAERLKGVDSTLKIQPAKLEDSAVYLCASSLGGDNSPLHFGNGTRLTVT.

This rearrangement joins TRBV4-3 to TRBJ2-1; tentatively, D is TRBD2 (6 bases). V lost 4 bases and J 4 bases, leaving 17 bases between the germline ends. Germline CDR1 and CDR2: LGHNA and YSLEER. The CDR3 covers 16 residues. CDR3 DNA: TGCGCCAGCAGCCCAGGAAGGGCTAGCGCGTACAATGAGCAGTTCTTC. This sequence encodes CASSPGRASAYNEQFF.

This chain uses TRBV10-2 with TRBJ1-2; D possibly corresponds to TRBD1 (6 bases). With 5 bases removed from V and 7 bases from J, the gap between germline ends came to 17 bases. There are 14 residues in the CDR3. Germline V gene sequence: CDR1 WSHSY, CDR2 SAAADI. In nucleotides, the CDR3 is TGCGCCAGCAGTACTGGGATACAGGGTTTTGGCTACACCTTC. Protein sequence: CASSTGIQGFGYTF.

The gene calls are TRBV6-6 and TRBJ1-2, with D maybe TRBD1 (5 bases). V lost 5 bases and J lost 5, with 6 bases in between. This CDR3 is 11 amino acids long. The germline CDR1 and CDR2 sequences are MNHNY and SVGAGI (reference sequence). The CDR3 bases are TGTGCCAGCAGTGACAGATATGGCTACACCTTC. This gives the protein CASSDRYGYTF.

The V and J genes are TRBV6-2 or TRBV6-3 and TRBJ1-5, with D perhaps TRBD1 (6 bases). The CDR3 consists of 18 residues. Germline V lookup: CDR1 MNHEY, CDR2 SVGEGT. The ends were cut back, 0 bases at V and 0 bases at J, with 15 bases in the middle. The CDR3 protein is CASSYSILDSHSNQPQHF. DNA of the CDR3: TGTGCCAGCAGTTACTCCATCCTGGACAGTCATAGCAATCAGCCCCAGCATTTT.

The CDR3 DNA sequence: TGTGCCAGCAGCGGGGCAGGCTACACCTTC. Translating it yields CASSGAGYTF. V and J are TRBV9 and TRBJ1-2; no definite D call. This CDR3 comprises 10 residues. V was shortened by 3 bases and J by 8 bases, with 5 bases between the two germline ends. CDR1 and CDR2 (germline): SGDLS, YYNGEE.

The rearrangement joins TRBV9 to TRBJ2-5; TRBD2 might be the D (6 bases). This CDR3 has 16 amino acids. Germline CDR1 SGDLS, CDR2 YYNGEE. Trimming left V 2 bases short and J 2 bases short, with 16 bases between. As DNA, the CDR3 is TGTGCCAGCAGCGTTGGTCAGGGACTGGGGCAAGAGACCCAGTACTTC. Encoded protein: CASSVGQGLGQETQYF.

CDR3 sequence: CATLILGLYTGELFF. CDR3 bases: TGTGCCACTCTCATTTTGGGACTCTACACCGGGGAGCTGTTTTTT. V usage is TRBV11-3 and J usage is TRBJ2-2, with D possibly matching TRBD2 (6 bases). This CDR3 comprises 15 residues. The V gene's germline CDR1 is SGHNT and CDR2 YENEEA. With 10 bases removed from V and 3 bases from J, the gap between germline ends came to 18 bases. Filled out from reference TRBV11-3 and TRBJ2-2, the complete variable domain reads EAGVVQSPRYKIIEKKQPVAFWCNPISGHNTLYWYLQNLGQGPELLIRYENEEAVDDSQLPKDRFSAERLKGVDSTLKIQPAELGDSAVYLCATLILGLYTGELFFGEGSRLTVL.